This T cell receptor (beta chain) was recorded in a study of prognosis after radiotherapy for stage I lung cancer. Study-level information: In 3 to 5 fractions, radiotherapy was administered as SBRT with a biologically effective dose of at least 100 Gy. The study, taken as a whole, reports: Reduced Shannon entropy following stereotactic body radiation therapy was recorded in patients who developed distant metastases. There were reportedly differences in TRBV and TRBJ gene usage between patients with and without metastases.

Notes on this clonotype: Its target is not known. A read error is possible here, since a much larger clone lies one base away.

Genomic DNA served as the source from which two-round multiplex PCR generated TCR beta CDR3 amplicons. Initially, in first-round PCR, primers specific to each TRBV and TRBJ gene were used. A single record per CDR3 protein comes from TCRdb applying MiXCR to the multiplex PCR reads. The sample has 30,000 to 35,000 distinct CDR3 sequences, around 48% seen once. Per germline, CDR1 LNHNV and CDR2 YYDKDF (reference sequence). The CDR3 consists of 13 residues. This sequence was found in a donor aged 50 or older with non-small cell lung cancer. The source material was PBMCs, sampled before or after stereotactic body radiation therapy (not recorded which). V gene TRBV15 combines with J gene TRBJ1-1; possible D gene TRBD1, 6 bases. In DNA form, the CDR3 reads TGTGCCACCAGCAGAAACCAGGGGACTGAATCTTTCTTT. Amino acids: CATSRNQGTESFF.